This T cell receptor beta chain was documented in a study of blood T cell repertoires in COVID-19 (dated by TCRdb to about 2020). About the full investigation: Collaborator samples came from the United States, Italy and Spain and covered acute and convalescent phases of COVID-19. The material from the prospective study consisted of cDNA or gDNA derived from T cells, B-cell-depleted T cells, or PBMCs. Subjects who had been exposed to COVID-19, were actively infected with it, or had recovered from it provided the deeply sampled blood TCRbeta repertoires that made up the dataset. The repertoires were released in a freely available public database intended as a resource for research on the immune response to SARS-CoV-2. The samples were drawn from the first 160 participants of the ongoing ImmuneRACE study and from 1,200 or so subjects provided by 6 global collaborators. Sample metadata almost always included a de-identified subject ID, COVID-19 status, age in years and sex. HLA class I and class II types, where available, came from metadata supplied by the sample provider rather than from assay-based typing. Summary of the overall study and its limitations: The quantity of clinical and demographic metadata differed by source and by participant and was supplied without curation.

Collaborating institutions collected whole blood in K2EDTA tubes following their own protocols. For TCRbeta analysis, collaborators shipped samples as frozen whole blood, isolated PBMCs, or DNA extracted from either of those sample types. The immunoSEQ Assay, a bias-controlled multiplex PCR, was used to amplify TCRbeta CDR3 regions from genomic DNA. Turning to the authors' computational methods: The number of nucleated cells in each sample was estimated from the amplification of reference gene primers within the assay. To quantify the absolute abundance of each unique TCRbeta CDR3 rearrangement, sequence reads were collapsed and filtered. Productive Simpson clonality was computed per sample as the square root of Simpson's diversity index over productive rearrangements. TCRdb carries this immuneACCESS record with in-frame sequences only. Its versions omit some clonotypes, under half of them owing to an unresolved V gene in the studies checked, with the rest unexplained. The V and J calls and clone size were taken over from that table, and D and trimming were inferred from the DNA. In this sample the table shows around 140,000 clones, 80% to 90% of which occur a single time. Of the sample, 6% to 7% is held by the ten largest clones.

The CDR3 contains 16 residues, cysteine and phenylalanine counted. Only the CDR3 DNA is retained, 48 bases long and in frame from the first base. The germline ends are 16 bases apart after V is trimmed by 4 bases and J by 0 bases. The germline V gene sets CDR1 to SGDLS and CDR2 to YYNGEE. Note on this clone: Its recognized antigen is unknown. No base qualities exist here, and no much larger clone lies one base off it.

The rearrangement joined TRBV9 to TRBJ1-1; the D gene lacks a confident call. The receptor was derived from a man aged 80 or over with acute or convalescent COVID-19. Sequencing was done on a sample of peripheral blood. The nucleotide sequence is given as TGTGCCAGCAGCCCCCAAGTGGGCCTAATGAACACTGAAGCTTTCTTT. This sequence encodes CASSPQVGLMNTEAFF.